What follows is one T cell receptor beta chain and its context. Original handling: Amplification of reference gene primers was used by the study to estimate nucleated cell counts. TCRdb keeps only in-frame clones here, not all; method: immunoSEQ multiplex PCR. V and J calls and clone size are as listed in that table; D and trimming were resolved from the DNA. The sample records over 250,000 clones, roughly 85% being singletons. The sample comes from a study of blood T cell repertoires in COVID-19. Across the whole study: T cells, B-cell-depleted T cells, or PBMCs provided the cDNA or gDNA that served as material.

Germline V gives CDR1 DFQATT, CDR2 SNEGSKA (reference sequence). There are 13 residues in the CDR3. Trimming took 3 bases from V and 4 from J; bases not matched to a gene: 2. The TCR sequence derives from a woman between 70 and 85 years old with acute or convalescent COVID-19. The chain employs TRBV20-1 and TRBJ1-1; 10 nucleotides match TRBD1. The specimen sequenced was peripheral blood. CDR3 DNA sequence: TGCAGTGCTAGTGGGACAGGGGTCACTGAAGCTTTCTTT. It encodes CSASGTGVTEAFF.